The T cell receptor beta chain under discussion was sequenced for a study of blood T cell repertoires in COVID-19. The CDR3 consists of 15 residues. CDR1 and CDR2 (germline): MNHEY, SVGAGI. V trimming: 6 bases; J trimming: 0 bases; junction bases outside the gene matches: 4. This table comes from immunoSEQ multiplex PCR, and its TCRdb copy is limited to in-frame clones, with some not included. Of over 200,000 clones listed, about 84% are singletons. This clonotype was obtained from a man between 60 and 70 years old who had recovered from COVID-19. The chain combines TRBV6-5 with TRBJ2-2; 7 bases map to TRBD1. Sequencing used PBMCs or T cells enriched from blood (not recorded which). This chain's CDR3 is CASSPGTANTGELFF. The CDR3, as DNA: TGTGCCAGCAGCCCCGGGACAGCGAACACCGGGGAGCTGTTTTTT.